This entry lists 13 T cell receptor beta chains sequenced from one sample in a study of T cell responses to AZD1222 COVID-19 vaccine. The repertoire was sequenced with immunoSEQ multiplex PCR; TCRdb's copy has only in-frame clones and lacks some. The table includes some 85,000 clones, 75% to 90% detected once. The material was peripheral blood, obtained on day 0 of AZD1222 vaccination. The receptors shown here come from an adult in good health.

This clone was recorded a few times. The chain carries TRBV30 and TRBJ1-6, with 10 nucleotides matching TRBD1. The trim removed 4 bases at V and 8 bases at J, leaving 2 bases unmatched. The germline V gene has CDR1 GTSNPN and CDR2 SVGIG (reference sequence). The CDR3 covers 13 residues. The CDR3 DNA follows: TGTGCCTGGACGGGACAGGGGCATTCACCCCTCCACTTT. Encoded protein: CAWTGQGHSPLHF.

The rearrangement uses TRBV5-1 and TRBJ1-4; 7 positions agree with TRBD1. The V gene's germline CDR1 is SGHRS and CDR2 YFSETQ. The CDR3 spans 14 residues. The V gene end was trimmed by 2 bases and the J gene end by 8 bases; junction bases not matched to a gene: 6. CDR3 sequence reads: CASSFGQGDEKLFF. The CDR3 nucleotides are TGCGCCAGCAGCTTTGGCCAGGGGGACGAAAAACTGTTTTTT.

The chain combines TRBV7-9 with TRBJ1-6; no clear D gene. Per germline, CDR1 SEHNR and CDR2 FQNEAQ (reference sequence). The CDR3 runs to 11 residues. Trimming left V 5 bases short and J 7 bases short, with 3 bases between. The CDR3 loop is CASSRNSPLHF. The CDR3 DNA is TGTGCCAGCAGCAGGAATTCACCCCTCCACTTT.

CDR3 in amino acids: CASSLARGTNSPLHF. CDR3 sequence (DNA): TGTGCCAGCAGCTTAGCTCGGGGGACGAATTCACCCCTCCACTTT. The V call is TRBV11-2, the J call TRBJ1-6, with TRBD1 as a possible D gene (5 bases). This CDR3 comprises 15 residues. The V end lost 1 base, the J end lost 7 bases, and 11 bases lay between the germline ends. The V gene's germline CDR1 is SGHAT and CDR2 FQNNGV.

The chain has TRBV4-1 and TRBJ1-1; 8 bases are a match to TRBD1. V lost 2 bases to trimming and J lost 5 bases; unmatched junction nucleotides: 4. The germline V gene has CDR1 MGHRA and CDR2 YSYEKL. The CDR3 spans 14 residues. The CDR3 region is CASSQWTGITEAFF. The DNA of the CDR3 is TGCGCCAGCAGCCAATGGACAGGGATTACTGAAGCTTTCTTT.

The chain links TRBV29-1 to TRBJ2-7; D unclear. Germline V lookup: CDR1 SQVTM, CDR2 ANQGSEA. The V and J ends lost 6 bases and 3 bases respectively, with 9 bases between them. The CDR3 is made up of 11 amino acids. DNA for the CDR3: TGCAGCGTCGATACGGTCTACGAGCAGTACTTC. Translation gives CSVDTVYEQYF.

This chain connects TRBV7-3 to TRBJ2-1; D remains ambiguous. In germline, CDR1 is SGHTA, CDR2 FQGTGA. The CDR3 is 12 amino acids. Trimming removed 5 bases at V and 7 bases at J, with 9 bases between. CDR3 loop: CASSIQKNEQFF. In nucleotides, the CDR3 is TGTGCCAGCAGCATCCAGAAGAATGAGCAGTTCTTC. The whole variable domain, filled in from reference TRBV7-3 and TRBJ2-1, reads GAGVSQTPSNKVTEKGKYVELRCDPISGHTALYWYRQSLGQGPEFLIYFQGTGAADDSGLPNDRFFAVRPEGSVSTLKIQRTERGDSAVYLCASSIQKNEQFFGPGTRLTVL.

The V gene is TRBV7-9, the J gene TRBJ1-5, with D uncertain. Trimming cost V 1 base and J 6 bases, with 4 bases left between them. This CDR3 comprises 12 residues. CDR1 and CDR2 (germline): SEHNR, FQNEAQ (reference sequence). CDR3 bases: TGTGCCAGCAGCTTAGAACGTCAGCCCCAGCATTTT. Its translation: CASSLERQPQHF.

The CDR3 DNA follows: TGCGCCAGCAGCTTGGTGTTGGGCTACGAGCAGTACTTC. Protein sequence: CASSLVLGYEQYF. The chain links TRBV5-1 to TRBJ2-7, with no clear D. CDR3 length: 13 amino acids. V dropped 0 bases and J dropped 3 bases, with 7 bases sitting between them. Germline lookup yields CDR1 SGHRS and CDR2 YFSETQ.

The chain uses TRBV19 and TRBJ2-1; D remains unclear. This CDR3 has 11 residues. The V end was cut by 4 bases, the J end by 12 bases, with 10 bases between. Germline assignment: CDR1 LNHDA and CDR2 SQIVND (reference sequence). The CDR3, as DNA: TGTGCCAGTAGTAGTGGGTCGGGGCAGTTCTTC. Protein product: CASSSGSGQFF.

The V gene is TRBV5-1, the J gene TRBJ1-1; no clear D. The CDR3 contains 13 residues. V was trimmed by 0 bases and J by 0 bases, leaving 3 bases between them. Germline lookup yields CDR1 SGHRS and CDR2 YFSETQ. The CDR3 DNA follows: TGCGCCAGCAGCTTGGCAGTGAACACTGAAGCTTTCTTT. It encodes CASSLAVNTEAFF.

Here the CDR3 reads CASSFRLAGEETQYF. CDR3 nucleotides: TGTGCCAGCAGCTTCCGACTAGCGGGAGAAGAGACCCAGTACTTC. This chain links TRBV11-3 with TRBJ2-5; 12 bases fit TRBD2. Germline assignment: CDR1 SGHNT and CDR2 YENEEA. The CDR3 totals 15 residues. After removal of 3 bases from V and 3 bases from J, the junction contained 2 bases not matched to a gene.

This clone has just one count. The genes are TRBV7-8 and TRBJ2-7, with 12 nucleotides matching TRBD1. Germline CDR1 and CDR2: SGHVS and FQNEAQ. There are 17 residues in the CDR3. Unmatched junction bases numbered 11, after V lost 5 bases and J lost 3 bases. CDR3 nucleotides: TGTGCCAGCAGCGGAAGGGACAGGGGGCCCGAACTCTACGAGCAGTACTTC. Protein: CASSGRDRGPELYEQYF. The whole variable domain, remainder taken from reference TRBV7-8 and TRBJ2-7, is GAGVSQSPRYKVAKRGQDVALRCDPISGHVSLFWYQQALGQGPEFLTYFQNEAQLDKSGLPSDRFFAERPEGSVSTLKIQRTQQEDSAVYLCASSGRDRGPELYEQYFGPGTRLTVT.